Listed below are T cell receptor beta chains from one sample, sequenced in a study of Ad26.COV2.S vaccination and SARS-CoV-2 variants. Assay: immunoSEQ multiplex PCR; the TCRdb copy retains only in-frame clones and omits some. This table holds approximately 300,000 clones, around four fifths found once. The input for sequencing was peripheral blood, taken in a trial of Ad26.COV2.S vaccine versus placebo. The receptors were gathered from a person between 18 and 65 years old who received the Ad26.COV2.S COVID-19 vaccine or a placebo. CDR3s include the opening cysteine and the closing phenylalanine or tryptophan. The D gene is left open where the match is weak. Clone size is stated in some rows and not others, as once, few, many or a class when expanded.

clone_size d_call j_call v_call cdr3_aa cdr3_nt
- - TRBJ1-1 TRBV6-1 CASSDPWEGTEAFF TGTGCCAGCAGTGACCCCTGGGAGGGAACTGAAGCTTTCTTT
- TRBD1 TRBJ1-2 TRBV20-1 CSASVTGGLGVGYTF TGCAGTGCTAGTGTGACAGGGGGCTTGGGGGTCGGCTACACCTTC
many - TRBJ2-7 TRBV18 CASSSDGYEQYF TGTGCCAGCTCATCGGACGGATACGAGCAGTACTTC
- TRBD1 TRBJ1-1 TRBV19 CASSPQGGFMNTEAFF TGTGCCAGTAGCCCCCAGGGGGGCTTCATGAACACTGAAGCTTTCTTT
- TRBD1 TRBJ1-1 TRBV7-8 CASSLIGTGGLEAFF TGTGCCAGCAGCTTAATAGGGACAGGGGGCCTTGAAGCTTTCTTT
- TRBD2 TRBJ2-3 TRBV28 CASSLPKRGSSTDTQYF TGTGCCAGCAGTTTACCGAAGCGGGGGTCTAGCACAGATACGCAGTATTTT
- - TRBJ1-6 TRBV10-3 CAIRGQNNSPLHF TGTGCCATCAGAGGGCAGAATAATTCACCCCTCCACTTT
once TRBD1 TRBJ2-3 TRBV24-1 CATSDPDRGTDTQYF TGTGCCACCAGTGATCCCGACAGGGGCACAGATACGCAGTATTTT
- - TRBJ1-1 TRBV2 CASSEDHGETDTEAFF TGTGCCAGCAGTGAAGATCACGGGGAGACGGACACTGAAGCTTTCTTT
- - TRBJ1-1 TRBV7-9 CASSLMGQGTEAFF TGTGCCAGCAGCTTAATGGGCCAGGGTACTGAAGCTTTCTTT
- TRBD1 TRBJ2-7 TRBV5-1 CASSFGTASTYEQYF TGCGCCAGCAGCTTCGGGACAGCCTCTACCTACGAGCAGTACTTC
- TRBD2 TRBJ2-3 TRBV24-1 CATSDVSSGYTDTQYF TGTGCCACCAGTGATGTGTCTAGCGGTTACACAGATACGCAGTATTTT
- - TRBJ1-2 TRBV7-2 CASSLGTAYGYTF TGTGCCAGCAGCTTAGGGACAGCCTATGGCTACACCTTC
few - TRBJ2-7 TRBV5-1 CASRKTGSYEQYF TGCGCCAGCAGAAAGACAGGCTCCTACGAGCAGTACTTC
- - TRBJ1-3 TRBV7-2 CASSLVGQGNSGNTIYF TGTGCCAGCAGCTTAGTGGGGCAGGGGAACTCTGGAAACACCATATATTTT
- TRBD1 TRBJ1-5 TRBV15 CATSRGQVEGKPQHF TGTGCCACCAGCAGGGGACAGGTCGAAGGAAAGCCCCAGCATTTT
- - TRBJ1-2 TRBV28 CASSLFVGTHYGYTF TGTGCCAGCAGTTTATTTGTAGGCACCCACTATGGCTACACCTTC